Below, 18 T cell receptor beta chains from the same sample are listed, as sequenced in a study of T-cell reconstitution after alpha-beta-depleted transplantation in children. Researchers prepared the TCRbeta library using unique molecular identifiers, the study reports. MiXCR was run by TCRdb on the PCR reads, yielding one entry per CDR3 protein. The table lists roughly 250,000 distinct CDR3 sequences, around 7.8% of them singletons. The material was PBMCs, mostly from graft donor cells, obtained 180 days after TCRalphabeta/CD19-depleted stem cell transplant. The receptors were sampled from a male patient aged 10 to 17 who had a stem cell transplant for acute lymphoblastic leukemia, so the T cells may come from the graft donor.

This clonotype has a count of ten or more. This chain uses TRBV2 with TRBJ2-5, with D uncertain. The CDR3 runs 14 residues. CDR1 is SNHLY and CDR2 is FYNNEI in the germline V gene. V was cut by 5 bases and J by 0 bases, with 10 bases left in between. CDR3 sequence reads: CASSPGRYQETQYF. The CDR3 DNA reads as TGTGCCAGCAGTCCTGGACGGTACCAAGAGACCCAGTACTTC.

In its sample, this clonotype was seen many times. The V gene is TRBV5-1, the J gene TRBJ2-5; D is perhaps TRBD1 (6 bases). Germline V lookup: CDR1 SGHRS, CDR2 YFSETQ. The V end was cut by 4 bases, the J end by 2 bases, with 9 bases between. CDR3 length: 13 amino acids. The CDR3 here is CASSAQGQETQYF. CDR3 DNA: TGCGCCAGCAGCGCACAGGGTCAAGAGACCCAGTACTTC.

Ten or more counts support this clonotype. The chain uses TRBV19 and TRBJ2-7; a possible D gene is TRBD1 (6 bases). Germline V CDR1 and CDR2: LNHDA, SQIVND (reference sequence). The CDR3 loop spans 12 amino acids. V lost 7 bases and J lost 6, with 13 bases in between. This CDR3 is CASMDSTSEQYF. DNA for the CDR3: TGTGCCAGTATGGACAGTACTAGCGAGCAGTACTTC.

This clonotype was recorded many times. The chain is built from TRBV4-1 and TRBJ2-7; 10 positions match TRBD2. This CDR3 has 17 residues. J gave up 1 base and V 0 bases, and 6 bases lay outside the gene matches. Germline V gene lookup returns CDR1 MGHRA and CDR2 YSYEKL. This CDR3 reads CASSQDELAGPSYEQYF. In DNA, the CDR3 is TGCGCCAGCAGCCAAGATGAACTAGCGGGACCTTCCTACGAGCAGTACTTC.

There are many counts of this clonotype. This chain uses TRBV6-5 with TRBJ2-2, with 8 bases identical to TRBD1. The CDR3 extends over 16 amino acids. V shed 4 bases and J 4 bases; nucleotides not matched to a gene: 8. In germline, CDR1 is MNHEY, CDR2 SVGAGI. DNA of the CDR3: TGTGCCAGCAGTTTAGACCGGACAGGGCGCACCGGGGAGCTGTTTTTT. It translates to CASSLDRTGRTGELFF.

This chain links TRBV20-1 with TRBJ2-1, with unresolved D. The CDR3 spans 15 residues. V was shortened by 5 bases and J by 0 bases, with 14 bases between the two germline ends. Germline CDR1 and CDR2: DFQATT and SNEGSKA (reference sequence). The CDR3 coding sequence is TGCAGTGCTCCACCCCGGCGTTACTCCTACAATGAGCAGTTCTTC. The encoded protein is CSAPPRRYSYNEQFF.

This clonotype has at least ten counts. The chain has TRBV9 and TRBJ2-5; the D gene is possibly TRBD2 (5 bases). Germline values: CDR1 SGDLS, CDR2 YYNGEE. Trimming took 1 base from V and 7 from J, leaving 20 bases between them. This CDR3 is 16 amino acids long. The CDR3 protein is CASSVSAAGFEGTQYF. CDR3 DNA sequence: TGTGCCAGCAGCGTATCCGCAGCTGGGTTTGAGGGGACCCAGTACTTC.

This clonotype was recorded at least ten times. The J gene is TRBJ2-7, the V gene TRBV28; TRBD2 agrees at 10 bases. CDR1 is MDHEN and CDR2 is SYDVKM in the germline V gene. The CDR3 contains 16 residues. J lost 3 bases, V lost 6 bases, and 11 bases had no gene match. CDR3 amino acids: CASSRTGLAGVYEQYF. The CDR3, as DNA: TGTGCCAGCAGCCGGACAGGTCTAGCGGGAGTCTACGAGCAGTACTTC.

This clonotype was picked up many times. This chain links TRBV28 with TRBJ2-7; D is undetermined. This CDR3 contains 14 residues. Germline CDR1 MDHEN, CDR2 SYDVKM. V lost 2 bases, J lost 6 bases, and 14 bases lay in between. CDR3 region: CASSLRPFIGEQYF. Written as DNA, the CDR3 is TGTGCCAGCAGTTTACGGCCTTTCATAGGCGAGCAGTACTTC.

This clonotype came up many times. J is TRBJ2-1 and V is TRBV20-1; tentative D call: TRBD1 (5 bases). The CDR3 spans 12 residues. Trimming took off 6 bases at V and 8 bases at J, with 14 bases between the two ends. Germline CDR1 and CDR2: DFQATT and SNEGSKA (reference sequence). CDR3 region: CSAHPQGDEQFF. The CDR3 DNA is TGCAGTGCCCACCCCCAGGGCGATGAGCAGTTCTTC.

This clonotype has just one count. This may be a read error, as it is one base from a much larger clone. The chain combines TRBV4-2 with TRBJ2-5; perhaps TRBD1 as D (6 bases). V shed 4 bases and J shed 4 bases, with 13 bases lying between them. Germline V CDR1 and CDR2: LGHNA, YNFKEQ. This CDR3 contains 14 residues. Here the CDR3 DNA reads TGTGCCAGCAGCCTACAGGGCCTGGGAGAGACCCAGTACTTC. Protein sequence: CASSLQGLGETQYF.

Many counts were recorded for this clonotype. The chain carries TRBV9 and TRBJ1-2; 9 positions agree with TRBD1. V lost 3 bases and J lost 4; bases outside the gene matches: 10. The CDR3 is 16 residues long. Germline loops: CDR1 SGDLS, CDR2 YYNGEE. The CDR3 sequence is CASSGTSGTGTYGYTF. DNA for the CDR3: TGTGCCAGCAGCGGCACTTCAGGGACAGGGACCTATGGCTACACCTTC.

In this sample, this clonotype turned up many times. At one end the junction does not follow the germline gene, possibly because of a read error. The chain couples TRBV7-2 to TRBJ2-7; a possible D gene is TRBD2 (5 bases). This CDR3 has 14 amino acids. Germline V gene lookup returns CDR1 SGHTA and CDR2 FQGNSA. For the CDR3, the DNA is TGTGCCAGCAGCTTAGAGGCCGGCGGGTACGAGCAATACTTC. This sequence encodes CASSLEAGGYEQYF.

This clonotype was counted only a few times. This chain connects TRBV5-1 to TRBJ2-1, with D possibly being TRBD2 (5 bases). CDR3 length: 17 amino acids. The ends were cut back, 0 bases at V and 6 bases at J, with 19 bases in the middle. Germline CDR1 SGHRS, CDR2 YFSETQ. In DNA, the CDR3 is TGCGCCAGCAGCTTGGGGACTCTTAGGTATCGGGGCAATGAGCAGTTCTTC. It is translated as CASSLGTLRYRGNEQFF.

This clonotype has at least ten counts. CDR3 protein: CAISPSSGRTDTQYF. Written as DNA, the CDR3 is TGTGCCATCAGCCCCTCTAGCGGGAGAACAGATACGCAGTATTTT. The chain links TRBV10-3 to TRBJ2-3; 10 positions match TRBD2. The CDR3 totals 15 residues. Looked up from germline, CDR1 is ENHRY and CDR2 is SYGVKD. The J segment lost 3 bases and the V segment lost 6 bases, leaving 6 bases of the junction unmatched.

Many counts were recorded for this clonotype. This chain uses TRBV12-3 or TRBV12-4 with TRBJ2-3; no definite D call. V was cut by 4 bases and J by 2 bases, with 1 base left in between. The CDR3 has 11 residues. CDR3 DNA: TGTGCCAGCAGTTACACAGATACGCAGTATTTT. It specifies CASSYTDTQYF.

This clonotype was counted ten times or more. The chain is built from TRBV13 and TRBJ2-7; no clear D. The germline gives CDR1 PRHDT, CDR2 FYEKMQ (reference sequence). The CDR3 has 12 residues. Trimming took 3 bases from V and 4 from J, leaving 7 bases between them. The chain's CDR3 is CASSFLRYEQYF. The CDR3 DNA is TGTGCCAGCAGCTTTCTTCGTTACGAGCAGTACTTC.

Ten or more counts support this clonotype. This rearrangement joins TRBV27 to TRBJ2-3; 7 bases are shared with TRBD2. CDR1 is MNHEY, CDR2 SMNVEV, per germline (reference sequence). This CDR3 region has 18 residues. J gave up 1 base and V 5 bases, and 15 bases lay outside the gene matches. The DNA of the CDR3 is TGTGCCAGCAGTCCCCGGAAGCGGGGAATCGGAGGCACAGATACGCAGTATTTT. It codes for CASSPRKRGIGGTDTQYF.